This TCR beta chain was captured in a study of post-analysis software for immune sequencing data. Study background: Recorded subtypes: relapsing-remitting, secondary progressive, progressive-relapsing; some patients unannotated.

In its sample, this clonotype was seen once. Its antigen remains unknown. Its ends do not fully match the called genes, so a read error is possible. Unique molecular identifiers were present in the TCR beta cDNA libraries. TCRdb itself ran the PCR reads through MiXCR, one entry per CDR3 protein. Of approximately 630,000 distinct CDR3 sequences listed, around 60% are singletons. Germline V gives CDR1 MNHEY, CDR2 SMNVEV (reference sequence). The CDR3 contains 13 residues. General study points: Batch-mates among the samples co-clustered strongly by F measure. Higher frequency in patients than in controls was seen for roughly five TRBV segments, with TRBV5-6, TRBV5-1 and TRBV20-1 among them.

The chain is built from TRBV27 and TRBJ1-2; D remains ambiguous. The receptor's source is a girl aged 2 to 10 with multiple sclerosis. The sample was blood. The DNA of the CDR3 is TGTGCCAGCAGTTTAGGCAGCAGCTATGGCTGCACCTTC. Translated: CASSLGSSYGCTF.